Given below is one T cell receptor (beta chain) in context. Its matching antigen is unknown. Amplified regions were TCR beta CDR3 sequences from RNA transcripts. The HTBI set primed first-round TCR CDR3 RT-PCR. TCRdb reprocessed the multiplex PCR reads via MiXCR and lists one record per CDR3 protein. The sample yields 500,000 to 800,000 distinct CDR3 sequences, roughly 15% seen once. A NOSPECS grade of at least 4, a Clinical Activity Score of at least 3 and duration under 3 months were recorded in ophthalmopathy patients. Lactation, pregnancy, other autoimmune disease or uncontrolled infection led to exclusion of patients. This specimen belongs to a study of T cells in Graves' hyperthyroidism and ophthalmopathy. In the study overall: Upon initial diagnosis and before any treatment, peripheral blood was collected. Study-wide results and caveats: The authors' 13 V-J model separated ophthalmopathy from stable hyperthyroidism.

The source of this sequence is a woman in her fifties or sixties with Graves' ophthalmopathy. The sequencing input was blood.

The CDR3 spells CATSDPGGGDYNEQFF. As DNA, the CDR3 is TGTGCCACCAGTGACCCCGGGGGAGGGGACTACAATGAGCAGTTCTTC. The gene calls are TRBV24-1 and TRBJ2-1; 7 bases match TRBD2. Germline CDR1 is KGHDR and CDR2 is SFDVKD. There are 16 residues in the CDR3. Trimming removed 4 bases from V and 3 bases from J; junction bases left unmatched: 8.